Shown below are 21 T cell receptor beta chains from a single sample sequenced in a study of T cells in localized non-small cell lung cancer. Libraries were prepared by immunoSEQ multiplex PCR; TCRdb keeps only in-frame clonotypes and omits some of them. The sample records over 25,000 clones, around four fifths being singletons. Sample: peripheral blood, taken before any cancer treatment. Receptor source: a male donor older than 55 with stage II squamous cell lung carcinoma.

The chain uses TRBV29-1 and TRBJ2-4, with D tentatively TRBD1 (6 bases). CDR1 and CDR2 (germline): SQVTM, ANQGSEA. V dropped 4 bases and J dropped 7 bases, with 11 bases sitting between them. The length of the CDR3 is 12 residues. CDR3 DNA: TGCAGCGTTGTGGGGGCGCGGAACATTCAGTACTTC. It encodes CSVVGARNIQYF. Full variable domain (rest looked up from reference TRBV29-1 and TRBJ2-4): SAVISQKPSRDICQRGTSLTIQCQVDSQVTMMFWYRQQPGQSLTLIATANQGSEATYESGFVIDKFPISRPNLTFSTLTVSNMSPEDSSIYLCSVVGARNIQYFGAGTRLSVL.

The J gene is TRBJ1-1, the V gene TRBV18, with D uncertain. Germline CDR1 and CDR2: KGHSH and LQKENI. CDR3 length: 13 amino acids. V lost 2 bases and J 1 base, leaving 5 bases between the germline ends. CDR3 sequence: CASSPGQNTEAFF. The CDR3, as DNA: TGTGCCAGCTCACCAGGTCAGAACACTGAAGCTTTCTTT.

The chain joins TRBV15 to TRBJ1-2; D ambiguous. Trimming stripped 9 bases from V and 5 bases from J, with 13 bases between. Germline V gene sequence: CDR1 LNHNV, CDR2 YYDKDF (reference sequence). CDR3 size: 12 residues. Written as DNA, the CDR3 is TGTGCCACTTATGGAAGGAATTATGGCTACACCTTC. Translating it yields CATYGRNYGYTF.

The chain couples TRBV27 to TRBJ2-1, with 13 bases matching TRBD2. V shed 1 base and J 0 bases; nucleotides not matched to a gene: 6. The germline V gene encodes CDR1 MNHEY and CDR2 SMNVEV (reference sequence). CDR3 size: 19 residues. CDR3 protein: CASSLLGLAGHSSYNEQFF. The CDR3 nucleotides read TGTGCCAGCAGTTTATTGGGACTAGCGGGGCACAGCTCCTACAATGAGCAGTTCTTC.

V usage is TRBV4-2 and J usage is TRBJ2-7, with unresolved D. The germline V gene encodes CDR1 LGHNA and CDR2 YNFKEQ. V shed 1 base and J shed 6 bases, with 7 bases lying between them. This CDR3 is built from 12 residues. The chain's CDR3 is CASSQAPGEQYF. DNA of the CDR3: TGTGCCAGCAGCCAAGCCCCTGGCGAGCAGTACTTC.

This clone turned up a few times. The same CDR3 can be traced to other DNA sequences in this sample. CDR3 DNA: TGCGCCAGCAGCTTGGGTGGGACTAGCGGAACAGATACGCAGTATTTT. Encoded protein: CASSLGGTSGTDTQYF. The chain carries TRBV5-1 and TRBJ2-3, with 11 positions matching TRBD2. Trimming removed 0 bases from V and 3 bases from J; junction bases left unmatched: 3. Germline V gene sequence: CDR1 SGHRS, CDR2 YFSETQ. CDR3 length: 16 amino acids.

The sample holds a few counts of this clone. Here the CDR3 reads CASSITAVGPLHF. The CDR3 DNA reads as TGTGCCAGTAGTATCACCGCGGTGGGACCCCTCCACTTT. This sequence joins TRBV19 and TRBJ1-6; no reliable D call. CDR1 and CDR2 (germline): LNHDA, SQIVND (reference sequence). The CDR3 has 13 amino acids. Between the trimmed V and J ends, which lost 3 bases and 12 bases, there was a span of 12 bases.

This clone was picked up a small number of times. This rearrangement joins TRBV2 to TRBJ1-2; TRBD1 might be the D (5 bases). The CDR3 runs 12 residues. The ends were cut back, 5 bases at V and 8 bases at J, with 12 bases in the middle. Germline CDR1 is SNHLY and CDR2 is FYNNEI. The CDR3 sequence is CASSRDQGGYTF. The CDR3 DNA sequence: TGTGCCAGCAGTCGCGACCAGGGAGGCTACACCTTC.

The V and J genes are TRBV9 and TRBJ2-1, with a possible D match to TRBD1 (5 bases). Germline V gene sequence: CDR1 SGDLS, CDR2 YYNGEE. There are 14 residues in the CDR3. Trimming took off 2 bases at V and 6 bases at J, with 12 bases between the two ends. CDR3 amino acids: CASSVPPQGNEQFF. In DNA form, the CDR3 reads TGTGCCAGCAGCGTTCCCCCGCAGGGCAATGAGCAGTTCTTC.

This clone has a handful of counts. The chain combines TRBV27 with TRBJ2-1; 9 bases are a match to TRBD2. This CDR3 is 18 amino acids long. Germline-derived CDR1 and CDR2 are MNHEY and SMNVEV (reference sequence). Trimming at V came to 3 bases and at J to 1 base, leaving 10 bases not matched to a gene. CDR3 nucleotides: TGTGCCAGCAGTTTTGTTGAGAGCGGGAGGAAGTCCTACAATGAGCAGTTCTTC. It translates to CASSFVESGRKSYNEQFF.

About this clone: Compared with germline, one end of the junction differs, possibly owing to a read error. This sample includes further DNA sequences coding for the same CDR3. This rearrangement joins TRBV6-6 to TRBJ1-5; the D gene is possibly TRBD1 (6 bases). Per germline, CDR1 MNHNY and CDR2 SVGAGI (reference sequence). This CDR3 has 13 amino acids. The CDR3 sequence: CASTQGSNQPQHF. The CDR3 bases are TGCGCCAGCACCCAGGGGAGCAATCAGCCCCAGCATTTT.

This clone was counted only a few times. The CDR3: CASSTTGGNTEAFF. CDR3 bases: TGTGCCAGCAGCACCACAGGGGGGAACACTGAAGCTTTCTTT. The chain links TRBV9 to TRBJ1-1, with 8 bases matching TRBD1. Trimming cost V 4 bases and J 1 base; bases outside gene matches: 3. The CDR3 runs 14 residues. The germline V gene encodes CDR1 SGDLS and CDR2 YYNGEE.

This clone was observed a single time. The genes are TRBV14 and TRBJ1-1, with TRBD1 as a possible D gene (5 bases). Germline assignment: CDR1 SGHDN and CDR2 FVKESK. Between the trimmed V and J ends, which lost 7 bases and 2 bases, there was a span of 11 bases. This CDR3 has 13 amino acids. CDR3 coding DNA: TGTGCCAGCACCTTGACAGAAAACACTGAAGCTTTCTTT. Translation: CASTLTENTEAFF. The entire variable domain, with the rest obtained from reference TRBV14 and TRBJ1-1, is as follows: EAGVTQFPSHSVIEKGQTVTLRCDPISGHDNLYWYRRVMGKEIKFLLHFVKESKQDESGMPNNRFLAERTGGTYSTLKVQPAELEDSGVYFCASTLTENTEAFFGQGTRLTVV.

The chain employs TRBV10-3 and TRBJ1-5; D not resolved. V dropped 5 bases and J dropped 6 bases, with 14 bases sitting between them. Germline V gives CDR1 ENHRY, CDR2 SYGVKD. This CDR3 has 14 residues. The CDR3 bases are TGTGCCATCAGTTCGGACGAAGGGTTTCAGCCCCAGCATTTT. Translating it yields CAISSDEGFQPQHF.

This sequence joins TRBV5-8 and TRBJ2-5, with TRBD1 matching 11 bases. There are 16 residues in the CDR3. CDR1 is SGHTS and CDR2 is YDEGEE in the germline V gene. The trim removed 4 bases at V and 5 bases at J, leaving 10 bases unmatched. The CDR3 nucleotides are TGTGCCAGCAGCCGGACAGGGGGCTTAAAGGGGGAGACCCAGTACTTC. It is translated as CASSRTGGLKGETQYF.

V gene TRBV19 combines with J gene TRBJ2-7; the D is unclear. CDR3 length equals 13 residues. The V gene's germline CDR1 is LNHDA and CDR2 SQIVND (reference sequence). The V end was cut by 3 bases, the J end by 3 bases, with 9 bases between. CDR3 in amino acids: CASSIHHSYEQYF. CDR3 bases: TGTGCCAGTAGTATCCATCACAGCTACGAGCAGTACTTC.

The V call is TRBV18, the J call TRBJ2-1; the D gene could be TRBD1 or TRBD2 (5 bases each). The germline gives CDR1 KGHSH, CDR2 LQKENI. The CDR3 consists of 12 residues. The V end was cut by 8 bases, the J end by 9 bases, with 14 bases between. The CDR3 DNA sequence: TGTGCCAGCGACCCGGGACGGGGTGAGCAGTTCTTC. Translation: CASDPGRGEQFF.

The chain is built from TRBV27 and TRBJ1-1; TRBD1 might be the D (5 bases). The V gene's germline CDR1 is MNHEY and CDR2 SMNVEV (reference sequence). The CDR3 runs to 13 residues. Trimming left V 3 bases short and J 1 base short, with 6 bases between. The CDR3 reads CASSLTENTEAFF. DNA of the CDR3: TGTGCCAGCAGTTTGACAGAGAACACTGAAGCTTTCTTT.

This chain joins TRBV2 and TRBJ2-2; D is unresolved. Trimming took off 6 bases at V and 3 bases at J, with 5 bases between the two ends. Germline V gives CDR1 SNHLY, CDR2 FYNNEI. There are 12 residues in the CDR3. CDR3 sequence (DNA): TGTGCCAGCAGGGCGGACACCGGGGAGCTGTTTTTT. It is translated as CASRADTGELFF.

The chain has TRBV5-1 and TRBJ2-2, with TRBD2 matching over 13 bases. The CDR3 consists of 15 residues. From germline, CDR1 is SGHRS and CDR2 YFSETQ. The V segment lost 4 bases and the J segment 5 bases; nucleotides outside the gene matches: 2. The CDR3 sequence is CASSPGLAGTGELFF. DNA of the CDR3: TGCGCCAGCAGCCCGGGACTAGCGGGGACCGGGGAGCTGTTTTTT.

The chain employs TRBV30 and TRBJ1-5; D remains ambiguous. This CDR3 is 14 amino acids long. Per the germline V gene, CDR1 is GTSNPN and CDR2 is SVGIG (reference sequence). The ends were cut back, 7 bases at V and 2 bases at J, with 15 bases in the middle. The CDR3 DNA reads TGTGCCTTATCGGGAGGATTCGGCAATCAGCCCCAGCATTTT. Translating it yields CALSGGFGNQPQHF.